This paragraph reports one T cell receptor beta chain. No antigen is known for it. This entry is derived from a study of T cell responses to AZD1222 COVID-19 vaccine. Findings and caveats of the study: Nearly half of unique spike-specific TCRs reportedly avoided B.1.351 and B.1.1.7 mutated regions. Females outnumbered males among donors, who were mostly white British; clonal diversity was possibly underestimated.

Libraries were prepared by immunoSEQ multiplex PCR; TCRdb keeps only in-frame clonotypes and omits some of them. Here the sample spans 110,000 or so clones, approximately 90% being singletons. The V gene's germline CDR1 is SGHVS and CDR2 FQNEAQ. Trimming removed 8 bases from V and 0 bases from J, with 14 bases in between. The CDR3 consists of 14 residues. The sequence was collected from an adult in good health. The chain uses TRBV7-8 and TRBJ2-7, with D possibly being TRBD2 (5 bases). The material was peripheral blood, obtained on day 0 of AZD1222 vaccination. Here the CDR3 reads CASSFRGDSYEQYF. The CDR3 DNA sequence: TGTGCCAGCTCATTTCGGGGAGACTCCTACGAGCAGTACTTC.